Below, 10 T cell receptor beta chains from the same sample are listed, as sequenced in a study of CD8 T cells in ankylosing spondylitis. From the 5' RACE reads, TCRdb called clonotypes with MiXCR, one entry per CDR3 protein. The table shows about 140,000 distinct CDR3 sequences, with more than 7% occurring only once. The sample taken for sequencing was synovial fluid, either unsorted or a sorted T cell fraction (not recorded which). The receptor source for this set is a male donor with ankylosing spondylitis.

The chain combines TRBV18 with TRBJ2-7; D ambiguous. Germline V gene lookup returns CDR1 KGHSH and CDR2 LQKENI. Deletions cut 0 bases from V and 5 bases from J, with 8 bases between. The CDR3 extends over 13 amino acids. The CDR3 DNA follows: TGTGCCAGCTCACCACCGAATAGGGACGAGCAGTACTTC. Encoded protein: CASSPPNRDEQYF.

This clonotype was recorded only once. The rearrangement joins TRBV28 to TRBJ2-5; 10 nucleotides agree with TRBD2. The CDR3 sequence is 13 residues long. CDR1 is MDHEN, CDR2 SYDVKM, per germline. The V gene end was trimmed by 8 bases and the J gene end by 5 bases; junction bases not matched to a gene: 5. Here the CDR3 DNA reads TGTGCCAGCCAGCGGGGGGGCAGGGAGACCCAGTACTTC. Translated: CASQRGGRETQYF.

The chain joins TRBV24-1 to TRBJ2-3; TRBD2 matches 10 bases. V shed 7 bases and J 5 bases; nucleotides not matched to a gene: 5. Germline lookup yields CDR1 KGHDR and CDR2 SFDVKD. The CDR3 totals 14 residues. The CDR3 nucleotides are TGTGCCACCAGGGCGAGCGGGAGGGGAGATACGCAGTATTTT. This gives the protein CATRASGRGDTQYF.

The chain has TRBV9 and TRBJ1-1, with 9 bases that match TRBD1. Germline CDR1 and CDR2: SGDLS and YYNGEE. V shed 3 bases, J shed 6 bases, and the junction held 3 bases outside the gene matches. There are 13 residues in the CDR3. CDR3 nucleotides: TGTGCCAGCAGCGGGACAGGGGTCGCTGAAGCTTTCTTT. Its protein product is CASSGTGVAEAFF.

This clonotype was detected ten times or more. The chain combines TRBV18 with TRBJ2-7; D is perhaps TRBD2 (6 bases). Trimming left V 5 bases short and J 4 bases short, with 12 bases between. This CDR3 contains 13 residues. The V gene's germline CDR1 is KGHSH and CDR2 LQKENI. In DNA, the CDR3 is TGTGCCAGCTCAGAGGGAGGCCCTTACGAGCAGTACTTC. Translation: CASSEGGPYEQYF.

Ten or more counts support this clonotype. The chain joins TRBV28 to TRBJ1-5; D call uncertain. Per the germline V gene, CDR1 is MDHEN and CDR2 is SYDVKM. V dropped 6 bases and J dropped 11 bases, with 20 bases sitting between them. The CDR3 is 14 amino acids. Written as DNA, the CDR3 is TGTGCCAGCAGATACGCAGTCGCTGGGGTTGCCCAGCATTTT. Residues: CASRYAVAGVAQHF.

The rearrangement joins TRBV7-9 to TRBJ2-7; 8 bases map to TRBD1. There are 17 residues in the CDR3. CDR1 and CDR2 from the germline V gene are SEHNR and FQNEAQ (reference sequence). V lost 4 bases to trimming and J lost 4 bases; unmatched junction nucleotides: 15. The DNA of the CDR3 is TGTGCCAGCAGCTCCAGGGGGCGGACTAACCGGGGGTACGAGCAGTACTTC. This encodes CASSSRGRTNRGYEQYF.

This clonotype was counted many times. This chain uses TRBV12-3 or TRBV12-4 with TRBJ1-1; D might be TRBD1 (5 bases). V lost 5 bases to trimming and J lost 3 bases, with 13 bases between them. CDR3 length equals 14 residues. The CDR3 here is CASSLLAGDTEAFF. In DNA form, the CDR3 reads TGTGCCAGCAGTCTCCTGGCGGGGGACACTGAAGCTTTCTTT.

In this sample, this clonotype turned up a few times. The J gene is TRBJ2-1, the V gene TRBV9, with 9 bases fitting TRBD2. The CDR3 runs to 13 residues. CDR1 and CDR2 (germline): SGDLS, YYNGEE. Unmatched junction bases numbered 1, after V lost 0 bases and J lost 9 bases. CDR3 protein: CASSVGAGGEQFF. Here the CDR3 DNA reads TGTGCCAGCAGCGTAGGAGCGGGAGGTGAGCAGTTCTTC.

This clonotype has a count of ten or more. The chain recombines TRBV6-2 or TRBV6-3 with TRBJ2-1, with 10 bases matching TRBD2. V gave up 6 bases and J gave up 9 bases; unmatched junction bases: 14. Germline values: CDR1 MNHEY, CDR2 SVGEGT. This CDR3 has 16 amino acids. This chain's CDR3 is CASSPIASGRDSEQFF. CDR3 DNA sequence: TGTGCCAGCAGCCCCATTGCTAGCGGGAGAGATAGTGAGCAGTTCTTC.